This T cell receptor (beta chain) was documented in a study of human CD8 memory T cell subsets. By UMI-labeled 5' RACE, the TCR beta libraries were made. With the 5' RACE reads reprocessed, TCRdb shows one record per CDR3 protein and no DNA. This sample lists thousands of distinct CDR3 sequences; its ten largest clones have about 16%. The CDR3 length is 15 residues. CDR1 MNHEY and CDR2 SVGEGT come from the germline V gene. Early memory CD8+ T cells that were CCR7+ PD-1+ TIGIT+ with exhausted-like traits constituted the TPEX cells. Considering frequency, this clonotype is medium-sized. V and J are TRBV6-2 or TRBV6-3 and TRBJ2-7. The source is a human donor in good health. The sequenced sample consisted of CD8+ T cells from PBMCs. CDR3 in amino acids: CASSYVGESPYEQYF.